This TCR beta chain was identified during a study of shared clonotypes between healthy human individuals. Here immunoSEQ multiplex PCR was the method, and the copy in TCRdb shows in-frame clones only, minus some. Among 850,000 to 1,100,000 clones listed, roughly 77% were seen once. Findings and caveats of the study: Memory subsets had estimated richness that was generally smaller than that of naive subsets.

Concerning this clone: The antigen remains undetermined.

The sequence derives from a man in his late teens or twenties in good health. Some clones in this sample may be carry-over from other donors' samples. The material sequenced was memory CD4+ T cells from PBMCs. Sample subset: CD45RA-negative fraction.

Written as DNA, the CDR3 is TGTGCCAGCAGTGAATTTCCCCTAGCGGGAAGGCCCAACCACGAGCAGTACTTC. The encoded protein is CASSEFPLAGRPNHEQYF. This chain joins TRBV25-1 and TRBJ2-7; 9 bases map to TRBD2. V lost 1 base to trimming and J lost 5 bases; unmatched junction nucleotides: 15. The germline CDR1 and CDR2 sequences are MGHDK and SYGVNS. The length of the CDR3 is 18 residues.